Below are 8 T cell receptor beta chains sequenced from a single sample in a study of blood T cell repertoires in COVID-19. The table came from immunoSEQ multiplex PCR; TCRdb's copy has only in-frame clones and leaves some out. The table includes a few hundred thousand clones, roughly 90% detected once. The sequenced sample consisted of peripheral blood. These receptors were collected from a woman aged 25 to 39 with COVID-19, enrolled during active disease.

The chain carries TRBV7-2 and TRBJ1-2, with D perhaps TRBD1 (5 bases). Looked up from germline, CDR1 is SGHTA and CDR2 is FQGNSA. Trimming pared 5 bases from V and 4 bases from J, leaving 14 bases between. The length of the CDR3 is 14 residues. CDR3 loop: CASSPVGGSYGYTF. The CDR3 coding sequence is TGTGCCAGCAGCCCAGTCGGGGGTAGCTATGGCTACACCTTC.

The chain carries TRBV11-3 and TRBJ2-5, with TRBD1 matching over 7 bases. Germline CDR1 is SGHNT and CDR2 is YENEEA. Trimming at V came to 5 bases and at J to 2 bases, leaving 11 bases not matched to a gene. CDR3 length: 16 amino acids. CDR3 sequence (DNA): TGTGCCAGCAGCCCCCGACGGACAGGTCTACAAGAGACCCAGTACTTC. Its protein is CASSPRRTGLQETQYF.

The sample holds one count of this clone. This chain connects TRBV2 to TRBJ2-7; 10 positions agree with TRBD1. Trimming cost V 7 bases and J 1 base; bases outside gene matches: 7. The CDR3 is made up of 15 amino acids. The germline gives CDR1 SNHLY, CDR2 FYNNEI. Here the CDR3 reads CASNLRTGGSYEQYV. CDR3 in DNA: TGTGCCAGCAACCTCCGGACAGGGGGTTCCTACGAGCAGTACGTC.

This clone turned up a few times. The chain employs TRBV7-9 and TRBJ1-1, with 7 nucleotides matching TRBD1. CDR1 and CDR2 from the germline V gene are SEHNR and FQNEAQ (reference sequence). With V trimmed by 6 bases and J by 0 bases, 7 bases remained unmatched. This CDR3 comprises 15 residues. The CDR3 reads CASRETGAVNTEAFF. The DNA for the CDR3 is TGTGCCAGCAGAGAAACAGGGGCGGTGAACACTGAAGCTTTCTTT.

The V and J genes are TRBV19 and TRBJ2-1, with D hard to call. The germline V gene has CDR1 LNHDA and CDR2 SQIVND (reference sequence). Trimming took 6 bases from V and 8 from J, leaving 20 bases between them. There are 15 residues in the CDR3. The CDR3 spells CASSPSEAAQDEQFF. The CDR3 DNA reads TGTGCCAGTAGCCCGTCGGAAGCAGCTCAGGATGAGCAGTTCTTC.

The CDR3 is CASCGTPSTDTQYF. In nucleotides, the CDR3 is TGTGCCAGCTGCGGGACCCCTAGCACAGATACGCAGTATTTT. The V call is TRBV18, the J call TRBJ2-3, with a weak D call TRBD2 (6 bases). V shed 7 bases and J shed 0 bases, with 11 bases lying between them. Germline values: CDR1 KGHSH, CDR2 LQKENI. The CDR3 spans 14 residues. The entire variable domain, with the rest obtained from reference TRBV18 and TRBJ2-3, is as follows: NAGVMQNPRHLVRRRGQEARLRCSPMKGHSHVYWYRQLPEEGLKFMVYLQKENIIDESGMPKERFSAEFPKEGPSILRIQQVVRGDSAAYFCASCGTPSTDTQYFGPGTRLTVL.

V and J are TRBV6-2 or TRBV6-3 and TRBJ2-1; TRBD2 aligns across 12 bases. CDR3 length: 21 residues. The germline V gene has CDR1 MNHEY and CDR2 SVGEGT. Trimming took 0 bases from V and 3 from J; bases not matched to a gene: 15. CDR3 residues: CASSYSRFVTSGSKNYNEQFF. CDR3 nucleotide sequence: TGTGCCAGCAGTTACTCGCGTTTCGTGACTAGCGGGAGTAAAAACTACAATGAGCAGTTCTTC.

This chain uses TRBV30 with TRBJ2-3; D is uncertain. V lost 0 bases and J lost 2, with 9 bases in between. CDR3 length: 14 residues. Germline V gene sequence: CDR1 GTSNPN, CDR2 SVGIG (reference sequence). In nucleotides, the CDR3 is TGTGCCTGGAGTGTAGGCCTAGACACAGATACGCAGTATTTT. Translation: CAWSVGLDTDTQYF.